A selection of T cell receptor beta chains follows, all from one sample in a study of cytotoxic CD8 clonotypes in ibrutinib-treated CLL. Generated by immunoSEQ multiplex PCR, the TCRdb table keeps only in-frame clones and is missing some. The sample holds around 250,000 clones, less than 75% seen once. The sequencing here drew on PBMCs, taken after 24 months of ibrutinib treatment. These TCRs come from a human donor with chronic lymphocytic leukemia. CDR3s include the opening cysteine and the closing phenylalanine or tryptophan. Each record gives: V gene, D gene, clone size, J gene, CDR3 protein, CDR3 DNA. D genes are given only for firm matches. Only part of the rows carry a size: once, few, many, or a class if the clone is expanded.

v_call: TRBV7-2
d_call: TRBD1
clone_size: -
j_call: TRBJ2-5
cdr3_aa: CASSPLTRGYETQYF
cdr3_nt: TGTGCCAGCAGCCCCCTAACCAGGGGGTATGAGACCCAGTACTTC

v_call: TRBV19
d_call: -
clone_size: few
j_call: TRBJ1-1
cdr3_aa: CASKGTQVNTEAFF
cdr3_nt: TGTGCCAGTAAGGGGACGCAGGTGAACACTGAAGCTTTCTTT

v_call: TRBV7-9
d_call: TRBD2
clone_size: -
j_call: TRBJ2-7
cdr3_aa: CASTYPLAGGPHEQYF
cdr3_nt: TGTGCCAGCACCTACCCCTTAGCGGGAGGGCCCCACGAGCAGTACTTC

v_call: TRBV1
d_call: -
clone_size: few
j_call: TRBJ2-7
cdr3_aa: CTSGLGRQGHSYEQYF
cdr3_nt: TGCACCAGCGGTTTAGGGAGACAGGGTCACTCCTACGAGCAGTACTTC

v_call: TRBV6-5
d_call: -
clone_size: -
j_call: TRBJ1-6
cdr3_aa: CASSYRWTTYNSPLHF
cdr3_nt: TGTGCCAGCAGTTACCGTTGGACAACTTATAATTCACCCCTCCACTTT

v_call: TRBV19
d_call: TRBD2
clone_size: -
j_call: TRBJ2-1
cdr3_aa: CASRPPRLAGVSYNEQFF
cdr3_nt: TGTGCCAGTAGACCCCCCAGACTAGCGGGAGTTAGTTACAATGAGCAGTTCTTC

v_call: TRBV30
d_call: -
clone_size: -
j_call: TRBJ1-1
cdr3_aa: CAWSATGKTEAFF
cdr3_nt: TGTGCCTGGAGTGCCACAGGGAAGACTGAAGCTTTCTTT

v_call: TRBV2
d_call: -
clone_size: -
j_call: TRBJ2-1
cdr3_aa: CASILDGQSYNEQFF
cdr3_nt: TGTGCCAGCATTCTCGACGGGCAGTCCTACAATGAGCAGTTCTTC

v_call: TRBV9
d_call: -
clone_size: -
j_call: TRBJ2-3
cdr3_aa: CASSPTSYTDTQYF
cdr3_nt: TGTGCCAGCAGCCCAACTAGTTACACAGATACGCAGTATTTT

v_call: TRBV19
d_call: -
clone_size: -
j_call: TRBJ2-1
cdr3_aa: CASNSVDSYNEQFF
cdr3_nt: TGTGCCAGTAACAGCGTAGACTCCTACAATGAGCAGTTCTTC

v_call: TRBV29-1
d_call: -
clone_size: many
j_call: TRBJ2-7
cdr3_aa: CSGRSSYEQYF
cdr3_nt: TGCAGCGGGAGGAGCTCCTACGAGCAGTACTTC

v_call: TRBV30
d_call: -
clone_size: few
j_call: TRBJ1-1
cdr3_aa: CAWSTGYTEAFF
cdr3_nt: TGTGCCTGGAGTACAGGGTACACTGAAGCTTTCTTT

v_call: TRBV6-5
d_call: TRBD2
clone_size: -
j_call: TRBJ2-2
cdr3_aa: CASSRGGSKTGELFF
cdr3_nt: TGTGCCAGCAGTCGTGGCGGGAGTAAAACCGGGGAGCTGTTTTTT

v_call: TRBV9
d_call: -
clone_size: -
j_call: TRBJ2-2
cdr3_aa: CASSVELGTGELFF
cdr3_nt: TGTGCCAGCAGCGTAGAACTAGGAACCGGGGAGCTGTTTTTT

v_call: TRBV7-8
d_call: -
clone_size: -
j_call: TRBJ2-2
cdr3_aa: CASSLLRGVTGELFF
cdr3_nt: TGTGCCAGCAGCTTACTAAGGGGCGTCACCGGGGAGCTGTTTTTT

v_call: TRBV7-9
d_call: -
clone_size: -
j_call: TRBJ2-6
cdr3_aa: CASSLAGPGANVLTF
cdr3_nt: TGTGCCAGCAGCTTAGCAGGGCCTGGGGCCAACGTCCTGACTTTC

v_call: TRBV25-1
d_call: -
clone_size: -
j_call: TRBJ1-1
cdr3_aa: CASSRQAENTEAFF
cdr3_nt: TGTGCCAGCAGCCGACAGGCCGAGAACACTGAAGCTTTCTTT